This entry features one T cell receptor beta chain sequence. This receptor's antigen is unknown. Nothing much larger sits one base from this clone, and base qualities are not available. This entry comes from a study of T cell repertoires in cytomegalovirus infection (dated by TCRdb to between 2019 and 2020). Some background on the complete study: Alongside well-studied HLA-B-restricted epitopes, the peptide stimulations were aimed at recently identified HLA-C-restricted CMV epitopes, whose presentation resists viral immunomodulation. Donor HLA type was relevant to the analysis, as public TCR beta signatures indicated carriage of CMV infection together with the matching HLA type.

V lost 5 bases and J lost 0 bases; the stretch between them is 11 bases long. There are 15 amino acids in the CDR3, from cysteine to phenylalanine inclusive. Here the CDR3 DNA is all that survives: 45 bases in frame from base 1. Taken from the germline V gene (reference sequence), the CDR1 and CDR2 loops are MNHEY and SMNVEV. The treatment or condition label for this specimen denotes: in vitro stimulation with specific CMV peptide epitopes to enrich CMV-specific T cells. Sequencing took place on an Illumina HiSeq 1500. TCRdb took the public reads, trimmed them with fastp at Q25, ran MiXCR for clone calling and kept in-frame beta chains. Merged by CDR3 protein, the rows form single entries marked with the most common genes and DNA. The table for this sample lists about 920,000 distinct CDR3 sequences; around 31% of them were counted only once. The ten largest clonotypes hold over 12% of the sample.

Overall results and qualifications from the work: The ex vivo response was dominated by HLA-C-restricted CMV-specific TCR beta clonotypes, which also provided the single most frequent clonotype in two of eight donors. Cumulative frequency of public TCR beta family members discriminated carriers of CMV infection plus the relevant HLA type in this cohort and an independent approximately 350-donor cohort.

The V and J genes are TRBV27 and TRBJ1-5; TRBD1 could be the D gene, as 5 bases match. Sequencing was performed on cultured CD8+ T cells from PBMCs, taken from culture after CMV antigen stimulation. This clonotype originated in a human donor in good health (CMV status not recorded). Some clones in this sample may be carry-over from other donors' samples. The CDR3: CASSVQGNSNQPQHF. In nucleotide form, the sequence is TGTGCCAGCAGTGTCCAGGGAAATAGCAATCAGCCCCAGCATTTT.